The clone carrying this T cell receptor (beta chain) was seen a few times. The antigen remains unidentified. The data were taken from a study of CD8 T cells in ankylosing spondylitis. Study findings and constraints: The study identified a TCR beta motif of several highly homologous variants that appeared characteristic of ankylosing spondylitis blood. Peripheral blood held disease-linked clones only at relatively low frequency, and these were CD8+. Clones linked to disease were reported to show significant enrichment in matched ankylosing spondylitis synovial fluid. In the blood and synovial fluid of reactive arthritis, some motif variants had been previously reported.

Germline assignment: CDR1 LNHNV and CDR2 YYDKDF (reference sequence). CDR3 length: 14 residues. Trimming removed 1 base from V and 1 base from J, with 8 bases in between. In making TCR beta libraries, quantitative 5'-RACE with molecular barcodes was used. Using its own MiXCR run on the 5' RACE reads, TCRdb lists one record per CDR3 protein. The sample consists of some 840,000 distinct CDR3 sequences, about 11% of them appearing once. The sample consisted of blood, either unsorted or a sorted T cell fraction (not recorded which). The gene calls are TRBV15 and TRBJ2-7; D is undetermined. This TCR came from a male donor with ankylosing spondylitis. CDR3 nucleotide sequence: TGTGCCACCAGCAGAGCCACAGCTTCCTACGAGCAGTACTTC. Translation: CATSRATASYEQYF.